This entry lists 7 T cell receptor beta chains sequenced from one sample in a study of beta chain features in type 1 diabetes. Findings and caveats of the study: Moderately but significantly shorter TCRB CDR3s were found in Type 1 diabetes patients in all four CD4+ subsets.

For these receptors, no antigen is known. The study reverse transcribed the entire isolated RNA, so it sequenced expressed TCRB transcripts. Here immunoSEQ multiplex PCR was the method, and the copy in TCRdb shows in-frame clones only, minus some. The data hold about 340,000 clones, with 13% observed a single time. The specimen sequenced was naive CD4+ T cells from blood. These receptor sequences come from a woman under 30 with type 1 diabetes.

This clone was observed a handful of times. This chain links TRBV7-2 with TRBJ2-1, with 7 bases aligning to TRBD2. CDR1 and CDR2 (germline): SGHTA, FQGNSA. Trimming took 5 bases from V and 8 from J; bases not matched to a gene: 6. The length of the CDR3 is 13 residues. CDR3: CASSPEAGDEQFF. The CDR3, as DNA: TGTGCCAGCAGCCCGGAGGCGGGGGATGAGCAGTTCTTC. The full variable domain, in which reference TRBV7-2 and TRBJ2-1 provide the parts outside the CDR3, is GAGVSQSPSNKVTEKGKDVELRCDPISGHTALYWYRQSLGQGLEFLIYFQGNSAPDKSGLPSDRFSAERTGGSVSTLTIQRTQQEDSAVYLCASSPEAGDEQFFGPGTRLTVL.

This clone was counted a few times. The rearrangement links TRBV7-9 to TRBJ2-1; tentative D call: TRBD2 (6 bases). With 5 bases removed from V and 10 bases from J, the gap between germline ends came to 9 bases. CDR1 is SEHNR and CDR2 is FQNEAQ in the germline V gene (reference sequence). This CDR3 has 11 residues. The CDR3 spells CASSLGGEQFF. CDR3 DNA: TGTGCCAGCAGCCTCGGAGGGGAGCAGTTCTTC.

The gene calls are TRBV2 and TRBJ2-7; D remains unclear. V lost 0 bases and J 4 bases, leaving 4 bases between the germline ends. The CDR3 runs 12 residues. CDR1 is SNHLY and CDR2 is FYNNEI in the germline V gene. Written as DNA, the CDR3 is TGTGCCAGCAGTGAAGCGCGATACGAGCAGTACTTC. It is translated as CASSEARYEQYF. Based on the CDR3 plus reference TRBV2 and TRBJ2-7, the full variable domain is EPEVTQTPSHQVTQMGQEVILRCVPISNHLYFYWYRQILGQKVEFLVSFYNNEISEKSEIFDDQFSVERPDGSNFTLKIRSTKLEDSAMYFCASSEARYEQYFGPGTRLTVT.

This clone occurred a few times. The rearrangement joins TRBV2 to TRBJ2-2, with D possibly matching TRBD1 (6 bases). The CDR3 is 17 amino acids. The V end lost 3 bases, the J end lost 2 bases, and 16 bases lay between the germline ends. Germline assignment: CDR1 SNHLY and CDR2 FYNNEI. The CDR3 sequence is CASSDLQGWLNTGELFF. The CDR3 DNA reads TGTGCCAGCAGTGATCTACAGGGATGGCTCAACACCGGGGAGCTGTTTTTT.

CDR3 amino acids: CASSRLADNEQFF. CDR3 coding DNA: TGCGCCAGCAGCCGTCTAGCGGACAATGAGCAGTTCTTC. The V and J genes are TRBV5-1 and TRBJ2-1; 7 bases agree with TRBD2. Germline CDR1 SGHRS, CDR2 YFSETQ. The CDR3 extends over 13 amino acids. J gave up 5 bases and V 4 bases, and 3 bases lay outside the gene matches.

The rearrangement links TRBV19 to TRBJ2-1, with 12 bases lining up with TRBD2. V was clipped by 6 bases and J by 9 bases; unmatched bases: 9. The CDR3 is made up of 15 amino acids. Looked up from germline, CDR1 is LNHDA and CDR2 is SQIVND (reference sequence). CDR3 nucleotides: TGTGCCAGTAGACTTCTAGCGGGAGGGCCGGGTGAGCAGTTCTTC. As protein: CASRLLAGGPGEQFF.

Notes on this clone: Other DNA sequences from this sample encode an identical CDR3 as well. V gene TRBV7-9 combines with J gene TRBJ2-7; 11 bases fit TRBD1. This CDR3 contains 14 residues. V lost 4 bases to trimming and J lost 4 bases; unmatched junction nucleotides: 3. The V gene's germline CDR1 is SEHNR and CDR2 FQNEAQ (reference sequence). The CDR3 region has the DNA TGTGCCAGCAGCTCGGGACAGGGGGGGTACGAGCAGTACTTC. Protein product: CASSSGQGGYEQYF.